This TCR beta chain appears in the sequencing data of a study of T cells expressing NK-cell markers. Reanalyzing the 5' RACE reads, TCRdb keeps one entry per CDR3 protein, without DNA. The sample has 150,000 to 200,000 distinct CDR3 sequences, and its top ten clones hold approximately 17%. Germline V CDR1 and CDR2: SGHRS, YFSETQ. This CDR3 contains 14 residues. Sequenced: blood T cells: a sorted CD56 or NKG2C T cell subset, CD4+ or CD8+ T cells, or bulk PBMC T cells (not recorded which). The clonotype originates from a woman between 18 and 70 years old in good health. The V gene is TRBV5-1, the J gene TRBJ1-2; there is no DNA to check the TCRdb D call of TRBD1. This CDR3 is CASSEDNSNYGYTF.